The text below deals with one TCR beta chain. Its antigen is not known. V was clipped by 4 bases and J by 8 bases, with 11 bases between them. CDR1 and CDR2 from the germline V gene are MNHEY and SMNVEV (reference sequence). This CDR3 has 12 residues. The sample originates from a study of cytomegalovirus exposure and HLA in healthy donors. Study-wide points: Later, TCR association rates were found to vary by HLA locus, highest for DRB1 and lowest for HLA-C. One later analysis reportedly identified an Asian-associated ancestry cluster that showed fewer N-insertions than the approximately 600-donor mean.

Donors in the study were healthy people who gave bone marrow. Researchers ran the PCR with 60 Vbeta and 13 Jbeta primers. Repertoires were generated with immunoSEQ multiplex PCR, while TCRdb's copy carries only in-frame clones and drops some. Here the sample spans around 190,000 clones, roughly four fifths being singletons. The chain employs TRBV27 and TRBJ1-2, with D hard to call. The TCR comes from a woman in her forties or fifties in good health and CMV-seronegative. Sequencing was carried out using PBMCs. CDR3 loop: CASSSFGVGYTF. The DNA of the CDR3 is TGTGCCAGCAGTTCCTTTGGAGTAGGCTACACCTTC.